The source of this T cell receptor beta chain is a study of human T cells and chemical hapten exposure. Study at large: Patch tests put 0.01% DPC on the upper back, and the results were checked at 6 days.

TCRdb redid the calling of the RACE reads with MiXCR, one entry per CDR3 protein. Found here are some 90,000 distinct CDR3 sequences, approximately 10% of them singletons; the top ten hold 3.2%. Specified time point: patch test 2, 6 weeks after DPC sensitization. Treatment indicated: therapeutic diphenylcyclopropenone sensitization with weekly scalp DPC. Participating donors were patients with alopecia, aged 18 to 70 years, considered appropriate candidates for DPC. This clonotype was counted ten times or more. This TCR was recovered from a woman in her forties with alopecia areata. Some clones in this sample may be carry-over from other donors' samples. The specimen was whole blood, collected in connection with sensitization to the hapten diphenylcyclopropenone (DPC).

The CDR3 DNA reads TGTGCCATCAGTGCCGGACTAGCAGCGGAGACCCAGTACTTC. This gives the protein CAISAGLAAETQYF. The chain has TRBV10-3 and TRBJ2-5; 8 nucleotides line up with TRBD2. V shed 4 bases, J shed 5 bases, and the junction held 6 bases outside the gene matches. This CDR3 has 14 residues. In germline, CDR1 is ENHRY, CDR2 SYGVKD.